This T cell receptor (beta chain) was captured in a study of OX40 agonist ivuxolimab in advanced cancers. Study summary: A diagnosis of hepatocellular carcinoma, melanoma, renal cell or head and neck cancer was present in dose-escalation patients. The dose-escalation cohort was over 65% male, with a mean age of about 58 years, ranging about 23 to 90.

Measured with immunoSEQ multiplex PCR; TCRdb has only the in-frame clones, and not every one. The sample carries more than 50,000 clones, roughly 93% recorded once. This clone is medium-sized. V gave up 2 bases and J gave up 3 bases, with 9 bases separating them. From germline, CDR1 is SGHDT and CDR2 YYEEEE. CDR3 size: 13 residues. Samples of blood were obtained at baseline, on cycle 4 day 1, and on cycle 7 day 1. The sequence was obtained from an adult with an advanced solid tumor such as melanoma, head and neck, liver or kidney cancer. The chain employs TRBV5-6 and TRBJ2-7; the D is unclear. Sequenced here: CD4+ or CD8+ T cells sorted from blood, sampled in a trial of the OX40 agonist ivuxolimab. The CDR3 DNA follows: TGTGCCAGCAGCTTAGGCAGGTACTACGAGCAGTACTTC. Amino acid sequence: CASSLGRYYEQYF.